This T cell receptor beta chain was identified in a study of blood T cell repertoires in COVID-19. Study-wide background: COVID-19 samples collected from the United States, Italy and Spain covered acute and convalescent phases. PBMCs, B-cell-depleted T cells, or T cells provided the cDNA or gDNA that made up the material.

In germline, CDR1 is MDHEN, CDR2 SYDVKM. The germline V and J ends were trimmed by 7 bases and 7 bases, with 20 bases remaining between them. CDR3 size: 15 residues. The method was immunoSEQ multiplex PCR; TCRdb's version includes in-frame clones alone and lacks a portion of them. This sample carries approximately 23,000 clones, 90% of them seen once, and the ten largest clones take approximately 2.6%. Sequencing was carried out using peripheral blood. The origin of this receptor is a man aged 70-80 years with acute or convalescent COVID-19. This chain links TRBV28 with TRBJ1-5; D not resolved. CDR3 amino acids: CASTSARARGQPQHF. CDR3 DNA: TGTGCCAGCACATCCGCCCGGGCTAGAGGGCAGCCCCAGCATTTT.